This T cell receptor beta chain derives from a study of cytotoxic CD8 clonotypes in ibrutinib-treated CLL (dated by TCRdb to the early 2020s). With respect to the entire study: The cohort was composed of ten to eleven relapsed/refractory and fewer than 16 treatment-naive patients; IGHV unmutated status was identified in 17 to 18 patients. Cryopreserved peripheral blood mononuclear cells were collected at three points: before therapy, at response, and at either sustained remission or disease progression. All remission and progressive disease samples were collected while patients were still receiving ibrutinib. Partial responses were observed in some 24 patients and complete responses in 2; after a median follow-up of about 69 months, remission was maintained in 14 patients and progression was observed in around twelve. Samples at response were collected after a median of roughly twelve months of treatment, with a range of roughly 6 to 40 months. Of the 90 or so participants in the trial, 26 had longitudinal samples available. Samples averaged approximately 260,000 productive templates and tens of thousands of productive rearrangements.

Notes on this clone: The antigen this receptor binds is unknown. Nothing much larger sits one base from this clone, and base qualities are not available.

What the authors observed across the whole study: At ibrutinib response clonality went up, during sustained remission it held steady, and at progression it dropped back toward baseline. Sampling times were not matched between patients in sustained remission and patients whose disease was progressing, and lymph node repertoires were not examined. At baseline, clonality was higher than in age-matched healthy donors and showed a strong correlation with circulating CD8+ T-cell counts. Public clonotypes were rare and either contracted or stayed stable during treatment, and the rise in clonality at ibrutinib response reflected the expansion of private clonotypes.

The goal of deep resolution MiSeq sequencing was a depth between 1 in 1 million and 1 in 200,000 T cells, and coverage averaged 10x per clonotype. TCR beta libraries were generated with the immunoSEQ hsTCRB Kit. Under the source paper's analysis protocol: ImmunoSEQ Data Assistant and ImmunoSEQ Analyzer were used for data analysis, and V, D and J genes were assigned according to IMGT definitions. Clonality, which ranges from 0 to 1, was calculated as one minus the normalized Shannon entropy of productive rearrangement frequencies. Public clonotype analysis was restricted to overrepresented clonotypes comprising at least 0.05% of each patient's repertoire. Around 14 repertoires from age-matched healthy donors, obtained from immuneACCESS, served as clonality controls. This is the immuneACCESS table as TCRdb keeps it, with only in-frame sequences that have V and J called. A part of the clones is gone; compared with another copy, unresolved V genes explain less than half, and the rest is unexplained. V, J and clone size were drawn from that table, and D and trimming were deduced from the DNA. Counted in this sample were some 150,000 clones; around 80% of them appeared once. The top ten constitute roughly 12% of the sample.

There are 15 amino acids in the CDR3, from cysteine to phenylalanine inclusive. CDR3 DNA is the only sequence kept; it has 45 bases, read in frame from the first base. CDR1 MNHEY and CDR2 SMNVEV are derived from the germline V gene (reference sequence). Ends trimmed: V by 10 bases, J by 3 bases; bases unmatched to a gene: 12. The time point label here, explained by the study, means: about twelve months on ibrutinib. For TCR beta library preparation, about 2.2 micrograms of genomic DNA was extracted from cryopreserved PBMCs. Longitudinal blood samples from CLL patients on ibrutinib monotherapy were analyzed using high-throughput TCR beta sequencing. The patients were enrolled in a single-center, open-label phase 2 trial of ibrutinib monotherapy.

This clonotype was sampled from a human donor with chronic lymphocytic leukemia. The specimen was PBMCs, collected after 12 months of ibrutinib treatment. The chain couples TRBV27 to TRBJ2-3; 8 central bases correspond to TRBD1. The bases read TGTGCCATCTCTCTCCAGGGGGCGAAGACAGATACGCAGTATTTT. This translates into CAISLQGAKTDTQYF.